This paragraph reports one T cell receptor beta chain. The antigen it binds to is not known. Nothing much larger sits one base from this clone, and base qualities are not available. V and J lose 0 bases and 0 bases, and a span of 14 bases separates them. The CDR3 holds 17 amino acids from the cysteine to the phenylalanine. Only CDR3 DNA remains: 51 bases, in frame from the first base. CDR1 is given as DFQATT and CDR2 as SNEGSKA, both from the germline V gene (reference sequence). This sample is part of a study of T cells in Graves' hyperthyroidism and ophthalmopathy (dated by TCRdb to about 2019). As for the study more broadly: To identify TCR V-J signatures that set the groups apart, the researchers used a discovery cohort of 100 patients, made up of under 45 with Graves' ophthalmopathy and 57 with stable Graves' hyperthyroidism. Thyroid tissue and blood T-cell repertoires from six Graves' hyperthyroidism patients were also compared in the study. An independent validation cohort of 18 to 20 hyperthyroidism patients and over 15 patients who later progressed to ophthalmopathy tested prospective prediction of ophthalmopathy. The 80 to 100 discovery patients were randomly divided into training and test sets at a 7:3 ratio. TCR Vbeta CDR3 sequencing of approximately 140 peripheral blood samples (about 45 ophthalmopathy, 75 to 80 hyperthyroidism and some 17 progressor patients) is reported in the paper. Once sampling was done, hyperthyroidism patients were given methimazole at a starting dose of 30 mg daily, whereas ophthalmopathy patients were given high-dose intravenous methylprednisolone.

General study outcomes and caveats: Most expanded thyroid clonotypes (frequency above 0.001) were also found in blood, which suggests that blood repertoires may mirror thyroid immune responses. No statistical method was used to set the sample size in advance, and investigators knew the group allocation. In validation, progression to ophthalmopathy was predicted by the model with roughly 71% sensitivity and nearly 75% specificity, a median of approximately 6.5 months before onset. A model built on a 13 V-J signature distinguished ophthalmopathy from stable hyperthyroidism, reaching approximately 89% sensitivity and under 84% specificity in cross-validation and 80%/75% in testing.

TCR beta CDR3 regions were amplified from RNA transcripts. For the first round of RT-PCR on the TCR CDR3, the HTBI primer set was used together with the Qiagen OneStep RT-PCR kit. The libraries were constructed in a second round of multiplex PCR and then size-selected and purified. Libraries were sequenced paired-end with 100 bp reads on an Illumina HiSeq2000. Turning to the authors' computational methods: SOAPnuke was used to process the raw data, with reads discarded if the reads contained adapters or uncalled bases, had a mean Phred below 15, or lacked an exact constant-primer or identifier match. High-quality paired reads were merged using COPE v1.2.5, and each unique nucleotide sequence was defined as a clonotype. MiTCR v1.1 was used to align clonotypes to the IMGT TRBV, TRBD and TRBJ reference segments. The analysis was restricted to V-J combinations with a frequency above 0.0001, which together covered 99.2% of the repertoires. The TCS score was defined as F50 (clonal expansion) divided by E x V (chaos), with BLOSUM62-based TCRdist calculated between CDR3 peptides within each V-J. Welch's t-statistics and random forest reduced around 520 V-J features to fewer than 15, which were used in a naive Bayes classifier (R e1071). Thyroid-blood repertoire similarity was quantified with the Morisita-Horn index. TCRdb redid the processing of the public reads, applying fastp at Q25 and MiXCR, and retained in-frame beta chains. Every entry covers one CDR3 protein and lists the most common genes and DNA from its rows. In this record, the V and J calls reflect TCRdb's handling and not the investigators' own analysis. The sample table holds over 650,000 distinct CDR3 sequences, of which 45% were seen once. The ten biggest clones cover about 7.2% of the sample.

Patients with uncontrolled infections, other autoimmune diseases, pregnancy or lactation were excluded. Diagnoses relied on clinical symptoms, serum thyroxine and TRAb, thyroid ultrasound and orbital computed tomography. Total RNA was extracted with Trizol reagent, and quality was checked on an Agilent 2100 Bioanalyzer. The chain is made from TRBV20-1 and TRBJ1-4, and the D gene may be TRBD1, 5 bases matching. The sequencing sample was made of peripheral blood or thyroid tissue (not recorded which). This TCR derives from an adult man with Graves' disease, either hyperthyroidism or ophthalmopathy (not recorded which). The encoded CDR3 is CSARDQGSGTTNEKLFF. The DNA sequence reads TGCAGTGCTAGAGATCAGGGTAGCGGGACAACTAATGAAAAACTGTTTTTT.